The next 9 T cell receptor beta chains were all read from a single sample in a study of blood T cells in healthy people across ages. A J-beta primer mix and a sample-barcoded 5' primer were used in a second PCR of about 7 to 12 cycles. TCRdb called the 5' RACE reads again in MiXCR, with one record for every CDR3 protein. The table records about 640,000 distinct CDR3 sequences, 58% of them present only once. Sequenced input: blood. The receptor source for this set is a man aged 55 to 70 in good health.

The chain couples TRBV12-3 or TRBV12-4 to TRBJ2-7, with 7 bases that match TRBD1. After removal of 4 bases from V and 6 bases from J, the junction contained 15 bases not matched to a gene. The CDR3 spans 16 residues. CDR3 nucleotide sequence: TGTGCCAGCAGTTCCATAACGACAGGGAAGGTAGGCGAGCAGTACTTC. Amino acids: CASSSITTGKVGEQYF.

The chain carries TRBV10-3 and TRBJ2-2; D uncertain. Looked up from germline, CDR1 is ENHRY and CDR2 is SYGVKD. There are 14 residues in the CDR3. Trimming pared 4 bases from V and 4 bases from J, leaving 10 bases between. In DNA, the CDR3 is TGTGCCATCAGTGGGAGCATATCCACCGGGGAGCTGTTTTTT. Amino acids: CAISGSISTGELFF.

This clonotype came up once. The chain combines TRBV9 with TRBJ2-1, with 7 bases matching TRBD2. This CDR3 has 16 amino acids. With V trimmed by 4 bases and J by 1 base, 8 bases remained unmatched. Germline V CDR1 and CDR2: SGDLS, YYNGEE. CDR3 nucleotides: TGTGCCAGCAGCACCTCGACTAGCAAATCCTACAATGAGCAGTTCTTC. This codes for CASSTSTSKSYNEQFF.

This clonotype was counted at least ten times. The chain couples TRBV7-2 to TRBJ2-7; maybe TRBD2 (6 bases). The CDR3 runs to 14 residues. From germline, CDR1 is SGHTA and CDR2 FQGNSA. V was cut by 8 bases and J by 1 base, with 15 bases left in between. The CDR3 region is CASGGGGTSYEQYF. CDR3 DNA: TGTGCCAGCGGAGGTGGGGGGACTTCCTACGAGCAGTACTTC.

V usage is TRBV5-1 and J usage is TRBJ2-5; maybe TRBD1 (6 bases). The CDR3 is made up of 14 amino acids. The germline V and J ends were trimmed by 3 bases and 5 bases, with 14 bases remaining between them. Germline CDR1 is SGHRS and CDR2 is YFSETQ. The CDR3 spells CASSSLQGWETQYF. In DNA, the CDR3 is TGCGCCAGCAGCTCCCTCCAGGGGTGGGAGACCCAGTACTTC.

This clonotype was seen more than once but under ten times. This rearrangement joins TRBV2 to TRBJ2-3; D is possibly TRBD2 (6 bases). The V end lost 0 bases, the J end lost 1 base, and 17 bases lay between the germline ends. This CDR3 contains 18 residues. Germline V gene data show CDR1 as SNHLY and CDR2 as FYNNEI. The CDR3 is CASSEALLAGSRTDTQYF. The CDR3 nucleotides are TGTGCCAGCAGTGAAGCGCTTCTGGCGGGGAGTCGCACAGATACGCAGTATTTT.

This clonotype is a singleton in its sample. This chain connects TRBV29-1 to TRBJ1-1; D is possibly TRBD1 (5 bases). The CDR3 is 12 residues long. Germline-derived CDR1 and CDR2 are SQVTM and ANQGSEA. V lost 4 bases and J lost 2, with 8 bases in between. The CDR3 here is CSVGGFNTEAFF. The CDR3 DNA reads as TGCAGCGTTGGGGGGTTCAACACTGAAGCTTTCTTT.

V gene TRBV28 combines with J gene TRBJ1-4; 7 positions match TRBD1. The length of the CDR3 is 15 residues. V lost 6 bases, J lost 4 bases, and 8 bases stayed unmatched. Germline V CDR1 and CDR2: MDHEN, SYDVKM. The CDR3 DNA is TGTGCCAGCAGGCCCCCGACAGGGCGTAATGAAAAACTGTTTTTT. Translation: CASRPPTGRNEKLFF.

The CDR3 protein is CASSQSELRTEAGLAGHNEQFF. Here the CDR3 DNA reads TGCGCCAGCAGTCAATCGGAACTCCGGACGGAAGCGGGACTAGCGGGGCACAATGAGCAGTTCTTC. The chain is built from TRBV23-1 and TRBJ2-1, with 13 bases fitting TRBD2. TRBV23-1 is filed as an ORF, its function uncertain. The V and J ends lost 0 bases and 5 bases, in that order; junction bases with no gene match: 19. This CDR3 has 22 amino acids.